The text below deals with one T cell receptor beta chain. What it recognizes is unknown. The data are from a study of beta chain features in type 1 diabetes. V was pared by 7 bases and J by 3 bases, with 2 bases of the junction left unmatched. CDR3 length: 12 amino acids. From germline, CDR1 is MDHEN and CDR2 SYDVKM. Sorting of CD4+ naive, central memory, regulatory and stem cell-like memory cells was performed via CD45RO/CCR7/CD25/CD127/CD95/CD27. What was sequenced were expressed TCRB transcripts, since all of the isolated RNA had been reverse transcribed. An average roughly 3.5 million reads came from naive, central memory and regulatory T cell samples. Sequencing was performed with immunoSEQ multiplex PCR; in TCRdb, only in-frame clones are kept and a portion is missing. The sample has 300,000 to 400,000 clones, 13% seen once. Findings of the study overall: TCRB CDR3s from Type 1 diabetes patients were moderately but significantly shorter in all four CD4+ subsets. Whether HLA type influences TCRB rearrangement remained unresolved here.

The specimen was naive CD4+ T cells from blood. The source of this sequence is a woman aged 18 to 35 with type 1 diabetes. The V and J genes are TRBV28 and TRBJ2-5; 7 nucleotides align to TRBD1. CDR3 nucleotide sequence: TGTGCCAGCACAACAGGGGAAGAGACCCAGTACTTC. As protein: CASTTGEETQYF.